This record concerns one T cell receptor beta chain sequence. The CDR3 loop spans 13 amino acids. Trimming took 4 bases from V and 3 from J, leaving 10 bases between them. Germline V CDR1 and CDR2: SNHLY, FYNNEI. As to treatment: about 20 received Ad26.COV2.S at low or high dose, single or two shots; 5 received placebo; per-sample allocation not given. Day 63 following the first vaccine or placebo injection was when the samples were taken. The sample is drawn from a study of Ad26.COV2.S vaccination and SARS-CoV-2 variants. Profiling relied on immunoSEQ multiplex PCR, and the TCRdb table lists in-frame clones only, not all of them. The data show hundreds of thousands of clones, 65% to 90% seen once.

Sequencing used peripheral blood, obtained in a trial of Ad26.COV2.S vaccine versus placebo. The receptor's source is a person aged 18-60 years who received the Ad26.COV2.S COVID-19 vaccine or a placebo. V usage is TRBV2 and J usage is TRBJ2-7, with D perhaps matching TRBD1 (6 bases). Here the CDR3 reads CASSGTASYEQYF. CDR3 nucleotides: TGTGCCAGCAGTGGGACAGCCAGCTACGAGCAGTACTTC.